This T cell receptor beta chain originates from a study of early T cells in non-severe SARS-CoV-2 infection. Study at large: With bulk RNA from unsorted whole blood as input, sequencing yielded unpaired chains. Study-wide results and caveats: VDJdb matching favored anti-spike CD8 responses, missing private and CD4 specificities.

Per germline, CDR1 SGHAT and CDR2 FQNNGV. The length of the CDR3 is 16 residues. V lost 5 bases to trimming and J lost 7 bases; unmatched junction nucleotides: 12. Unique molecular identifiers were added to individual cDNA molecules. TCRdb independently ran MiXCR on the 5' RACE reads; one entry per CDR3 protein. The sample has about 38,000 distinct CDR3 sequences, about 4.5% seen once. This clonotype came up many times. Its antigen is still unknown. Input material: whole blood. The clonotype was recovered from an adult who was a healthcare worker with PCR-confirmed SARS-CoV-2 infection or an uninfected control (not recorded which). J is TRBJ2-1 and V is TRBV11-2, with 9 bases aligning to TRBD2. CDR3 DNA: TGTGCCAGCAGCCTTTTTCCCAGCGGGGGGAGGAATGAGCAGTTCTTC. Translated, it gives CASSLFPSGGRNEQFF. Looking up the rest from reference TRBV11-2 and TRBJ2-1 gives the full variable domain: EAGVAQSPRYKIIEKRQSVAFWCNPISGHATLYWYQQILGQGPKLLIQFQNNGVVDDSQLPKDRFSAERLKGVDSTLKIQPAKLEDSAVYLCASSLFPSGGRNEQFFGPGTRLTVL.